Each of the 2 T cell receptor beta chains below was sequenced from the same sample in a study of tumor-infiltrating lymphocytes in oesophageal squamous cell carcinoma. Using its own MiXCR run on the PCR reads, TCRdb lists one record per CDR3 protein. The sample yields some 15,000 distinct CDR3 sequences, approximately 46% seen once. Sample: blood. All receptors come from a female donor with esophageal squamous cell carcinoma.

This clonotype is labeled as medium-sized. The chain employs TRBV7-9 and TRBJ1-3, with D uncertain. V gave up 5 bases and J gave up 2 bases, with 7 bases separating them. The length of the CDR3 is 13 residues. Germline loops: CDR1 SEHNR, CDR2 FQNEAQ (reference sequence). The CDR3 DNA reads TGTGCCAGCAGCAAAGGAGCTGGAAACACCATATATTTT. Amino acid sequence: CASSKGAGNTIYF.

This clonotype was recorded at least ten times. V usage is TRBV28 and J usage is TRBJ2-5; 12 positions agree with TRBD2. CDR1 is MDHEN, CDR2 SYDVKM, per germline. This CDR3 is 15 amino acids long. Trimming at V came to 6 bases and at J to 11 bases, leaving 13 bases not matched to a gene. The CDR3, as DNA: TGTGCCAGCAGATATGGGGCTAGCGGGAGGGGTGAGCAGTACTTC. Translating gives CASRYGASGRGEQYF. The variable domain in full, completed from reference TRBV28 and TRBJ2-5, reads DVKVTQSSRYLVKRTGEKVFLECVQDMDHENMFWYRQDPGLGLRLIYFSYDVKMKEKGDIPEGYSVSREKKERFSLILESASTNQTSMYLCASRYGASGRGEQYFGPGTRLLVL.